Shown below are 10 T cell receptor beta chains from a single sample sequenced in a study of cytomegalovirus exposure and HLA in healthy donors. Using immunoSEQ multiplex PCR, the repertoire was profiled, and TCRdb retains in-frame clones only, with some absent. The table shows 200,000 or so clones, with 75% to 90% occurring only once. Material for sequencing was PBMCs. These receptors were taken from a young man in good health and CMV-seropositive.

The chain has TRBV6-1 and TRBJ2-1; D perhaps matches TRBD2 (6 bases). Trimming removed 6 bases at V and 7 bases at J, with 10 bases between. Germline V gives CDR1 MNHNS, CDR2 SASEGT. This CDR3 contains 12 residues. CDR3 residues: CASSLATNEQFF. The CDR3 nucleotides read TGTGCCAGCAGCCTAGCGACGAATGAGCAGTTCTTC.

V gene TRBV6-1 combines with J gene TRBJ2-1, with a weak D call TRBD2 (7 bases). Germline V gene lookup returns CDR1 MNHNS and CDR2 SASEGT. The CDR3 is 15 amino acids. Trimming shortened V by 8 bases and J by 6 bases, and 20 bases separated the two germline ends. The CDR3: CASRGGVDWVNEQFF. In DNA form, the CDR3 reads TGTGCCAGCCGAGGGGGGGTAGATTGGGTCAATGAGCAGTTCTTC.

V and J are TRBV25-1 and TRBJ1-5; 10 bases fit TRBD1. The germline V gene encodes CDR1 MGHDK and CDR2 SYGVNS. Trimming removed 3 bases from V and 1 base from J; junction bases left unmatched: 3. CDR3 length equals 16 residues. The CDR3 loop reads CASSEGQGMSNQPQHF. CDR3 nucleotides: TGTGCCAGCAGTGAGGGACAGGGGATGAGCAATCAGCCCCAGCATTTT. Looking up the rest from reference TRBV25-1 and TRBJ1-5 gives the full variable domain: EADIYQTPRYLVIGTGKKITLECSQTMGHDKMYWYQQDPGMELHLIHYSYGVNSTEKGDLSSESTVSRIRTEHFPLTLESARPSHTSQYLCASSEGQGMSNQPQHFGDGTRLSIL.

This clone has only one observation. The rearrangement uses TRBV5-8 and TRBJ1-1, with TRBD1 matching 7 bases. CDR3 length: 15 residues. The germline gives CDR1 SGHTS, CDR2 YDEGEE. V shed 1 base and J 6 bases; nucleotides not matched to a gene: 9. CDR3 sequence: CASSLLGGPDAEAFF. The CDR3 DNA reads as TGTGCCAGCAGCTTGTTAGGGGGCCCCGACGCTGAAGCTTTCTTT. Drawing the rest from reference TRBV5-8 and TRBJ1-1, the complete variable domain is EAGVTQSPTHLIKTRGQQATLRCSPISGHTSVYWYQQALGLGLQFLLWYDEGEERNRGNFPPRFSGRQFPNYSSELNVNALELEDSALYLCASSLLGGPDAEAFFGQGTRLTVV.

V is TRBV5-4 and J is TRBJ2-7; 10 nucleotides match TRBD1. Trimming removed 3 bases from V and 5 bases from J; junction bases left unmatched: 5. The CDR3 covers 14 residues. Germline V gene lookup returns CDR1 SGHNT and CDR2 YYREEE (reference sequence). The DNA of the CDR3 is TGTGCCAGCAGCTCCGGGACAGGGGTCCACGAGCAGTACTTC. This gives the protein CASSSGTGVHEQYF.

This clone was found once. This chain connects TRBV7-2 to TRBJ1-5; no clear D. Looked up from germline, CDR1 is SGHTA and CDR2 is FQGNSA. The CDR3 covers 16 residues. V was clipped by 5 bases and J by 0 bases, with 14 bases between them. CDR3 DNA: TGTGCCAGCAGCGTCGTGGCAGGCAATAGCAATCAGCCCCAGCATTTT. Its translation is CASSVVAGNSNQPQHF.

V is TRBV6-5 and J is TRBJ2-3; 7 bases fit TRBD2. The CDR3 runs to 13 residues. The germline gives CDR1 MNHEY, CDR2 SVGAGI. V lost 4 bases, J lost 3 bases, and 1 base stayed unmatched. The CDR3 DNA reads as TGTGCCAGCAGTTCGCGGGAGACAGATACGCAGTATTTT. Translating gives CASSSRETDTQYF.

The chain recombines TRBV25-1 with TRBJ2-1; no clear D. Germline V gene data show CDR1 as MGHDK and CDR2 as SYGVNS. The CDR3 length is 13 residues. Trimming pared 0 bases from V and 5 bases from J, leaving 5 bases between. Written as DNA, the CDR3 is TGTGCCAGCAGTGAATATTCAGACAATGAGCAGTTCTTC. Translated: CASSEYSDNEQFF.

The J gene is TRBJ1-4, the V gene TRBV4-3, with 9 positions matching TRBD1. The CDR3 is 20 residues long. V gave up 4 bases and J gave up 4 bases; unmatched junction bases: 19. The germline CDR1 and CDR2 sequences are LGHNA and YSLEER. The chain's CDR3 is CASSLRQVGTGTGLNEKLFF. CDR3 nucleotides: TGCGCCAGCAGCCTACGACAAGTGGGAACCGGGACAGGGCTTAATGAAAAACTGTTTTTT.

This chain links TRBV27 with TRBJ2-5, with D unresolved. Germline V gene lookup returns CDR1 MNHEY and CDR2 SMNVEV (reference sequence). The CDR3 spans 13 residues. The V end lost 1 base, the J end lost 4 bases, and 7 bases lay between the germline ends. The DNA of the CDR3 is TGTGCCAGCAGTTTATTCTTCGGAGAGACCCAGTACTTC. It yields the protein CASSLFFGETQYF.